The rows below give T cell receptor beta chains drawn from one sample of a study of blood T cell repertoires in COVID-19. Only in-frame clones appear in the TCRdb table, and some are missing; sequencing was by immunoSEQ multiplex PCR. In the table there are a few hundred thousand clones, around 91% of which are singletons. The sequencing input was PBMCs or T cells enriched from blood (not recorded which). All receptors derive from a woman under 30 who had recovered from COVID-19. Each CDR3 is given with its conserved first and last residue. A D gene is named only where the DNA matches it firmly. Only some rows state a clone size, as once, few, many or a class for expanded clones.

clone size	D gene	V gene	J gene	CDR3 DNA	CDR3 protein
.	TRBD2	TRBV7-8	TRBJ2-1	TGTGCCAGCAGCTGGTCGATAGCGGGGGAATCCTACAATGAGCAGTTCTTC	CASSWSIAGESYNEQFF
.	TRBD1	TRBV5-1	TRBJ2-1	TGCGCCAGCAGCGAAACCGACAGGGGGCTATACAATGAGCAGTTCTTC	CASSETDRGLYNEQFF
.	TRBD1	TRBV5-1	TRBJ2-5	TGCGCCAGCAGCTTGGAAACAGGGGGCGGGGAGACCCAGTACTTC	CASSLETGGGETQYF
.	.	TRBV6-1	TRBJ2-2	TGTGCCAGCAGTGAAGAGGGCGAGGGATTCGCCGGGGAGCTGTTTTTT	CASSEEGEGFAGELFF
few	.	TRBV4-1	TRBJ1-2	TGCGCCAGCAGCGCACAGGGCCATGGGGCATATGGCTACACCTTC	CASSAQGHGAYGYTF
once	.	TRBV9	TRBJ1-2	TGTGCCAGCAGCGCAGGACAGCCCTCCTATGGCTACACCTTC	CASSAGQPSYGYTF
few	.	TRBV6-5	TRBJ1-1	TGTGCCAGCAGTTACTCGAGACAGAACACTGAAGCTTTCTTT	CASSYSRQNTEAFF
.	.	TRBV28	TRBJ1-5	TGTGCCAGCAGAGCCCGGGGGGCCAAAAATCAGCCCCAGCATTTT	CASRARGAKNQPQHF
.	.	TRBV28	TRBJ1-4	TGTGCCAGCAGTTTAATGGGGGCGGGTGAAAAACTGTTTTTT	CASSLMGAGEKLFF
.	TRBD1	TRBV5-1	TRBJ1-1	TGCGCCAGCAGCTCTAGACAGGGGCTCACTGAAGCTTTCTTT	CASSSRQGLTEAFF
.	.	TRBV27	TRBJ1-1	TGTGCCAGCAGTTTAAGGGGAAGACCTGAAGCTTTCTTT	CASSLRGRPEAFF
.	TRBD2	TRBV7-9	TRBJ2-2	TGTGCCAGCAGCTTATACGGCGGGGGGAACACCGGGGAGCTGTTTTTT	CASSLYGGGNTGELFF
.	.	TRBV5-1	TRBJ1-1	TGCGCCAGCAGCTACAGCCAGGACACTGAAGCTTTCTTT	CASSYSQDTEAFF
medium-sized	TRBD1	TRBV6-2/TRBV6-3	TRBJ2-1	TGTGCCAGCGGCCCGGACAGGGAGTTTTCCCACAATGAGCAGTTCTTC	CASGPDREFSHNEQFF
.	TRBD1	TRBV28	TRBJ2-1	TGTGCCAGCAGTTATGGGACAGGCGATGAGCAGTTCTTC	CASSYGTGDEQFF
.	.	TRBV19	TRBJ2-7	TGTGCCAGTAGTAGCGGCACAGGGTGGTACGAGCAGTACTTC	CASSSGTGWYEQYF
.	TRBD1	TRBV5-1	TRBJ1-5	TGCGCCAGCAGCTTGGGACAGGGGGTGGGTCAGCCCCAGCATTTT	CASSLGQGVGQPQHF
.	TRBD2	TRBV6-5	TRBJ2-5	TGTGCCAGCAGTTGGGGGGGAGGCCAAGAGACCCAGTACTTC	CASSWGGGQETQYF
.	.	TRBV27	TRBJ1-1	TGTGCCAGCGGATCCCACGGGAGAATGAACACTGAAGCTTTCTTT	CASGSHGRMNTEAFF
.	TRBD1	TRBV28	TRBJ1-6	TGTGCCAGCAGTTTACAGGGGGCATATTCACCCCTCCACTTT	CASSLQGAYSPLHF
.	TRBD1	TRBV7-8	TRBJ1-1	TGTGCCAGCAGCTTAGAGGGACAGATAAACACTGAAGCTTTCTTT	CASSLEGQINTEAFF
once	.	TRBV15	TRBJ1-2	TGTGCCACCAGCAGACCCTCGGACAGCTTTCTCTATGGCTACACCTTC	CATSRPSDSFLYGYTF
.	.	TRBV10-1	TRBJ1-1	TGCGCCAGCAGTGAGTCGAACAGGCTGAACACTGAAGCTTTCTTT	CASSESNRLNTEAFF
.	.	TRBV3-1/TRBV3-2	TRBJ1-2	TGTGCCAGCAGCCAAGGGGGCGAGAACTATGGCTACACCTTC	CASSQGGENYGYTF
.	.	TRBV10-1	TRBJ2-3	TGCGCCAGCAGTGAGATTCCCGGTAGCACAGATACGCAGTATTTT	CASSEIPGSTDTQYF
.	TRBD1	TRBV19	TRBJ1-1	TGTGCCAGTAGTATCGAGGGGACAGGTGAAGCTTTCTTT	CASSIEGTGEAFF